These 20 T cell receptor beta chains came from one sample sequenced in a study of blood T cell repertoires in COVID-19. The method was immunoSEQ multiplex PCR; TCRdb's version includes in-frame clones alone and lacks a portion of them. The table includes approximately 150,000 clones, 84% detected once. Sequenced: peripheral blood. These receptors were obtained from a woman in her forties or fifties in a cohort sampled during active or convalescent COVID-19.

The CDR3: CASILDRMNTEAFF. The CDR3 nucleotides read TGTGCCAGCATATTGGACAGAATGAACACTGAAGCTTTCTTT. This rearrangement joins TRBV6-5 to TRBJ1-1, with D tentatively TRBD1 (6 bases). V gave up 7 bases and J gave up 0 bases, with 12 bases separating them. This CDR3 has 14 amino acids. CDR1 and CDR2 from the germline V gene are MNHEY and SVGAGI.

This chain links TRBV19 with TRBJ1-5, with D uncertain. The CDR3 is 14 residues long. V dropped 4 bases and J dropped 1 base, with 8 bases sitting between them. Looked up from germline, CDR1 is LNHDA and CDR2 is SQIVND (reference sequence). The CDR3 DNA is TGTGCCAGTAGTACCGAGGTGAGCAATCAGCCCCAGCATTTT. Its protein product is CASSTEVSNQPQHF.

The chain joins TRBV5-5 to TRBJ2-7, with TRBD1 as a possible D gene (6 bases). V was pared by 0 bases and J by 6 bases, with 16 bases between. The CDR3 covers 15 residues. Germline CDR1 reads SGHKS; CDR2 reads YYEKEE (reference sequence). This CDR3 reads CASSLARQGPSEQYF. The CDR3 bases are TGTGCCAGCAGCTTGGCCCGGCAGGGGCCCAGCGAGCAGTACTTC.

This chain joins TRBV7-3 and TRBJ1-6; 9 bases agree with TRBD1. Germline V gives CDR1 SGHTA, CDR2 FQGTGA. Losses at the gene ends were 5 bases for V and 11 bases for J; bases not matched to a gene: 4. CDR3 length equals 13 residues. The CDR3 DNA follows: TGTGCCAGCAGCCGCACAGGGGGCCCACCCCTCCACTTT. It specifies CASSRTGGPPLHF.

V usage is TRBV6-4 and J usage is TRBJ1-1; 11 positions match TRBD1. CDR3 length equals 15 residues. The germline CDR1 and CDR2 sequences are MRHNA and SNTAGT. The V segment lost 5 bases and the J segment 5 bases; nucleotides outside the gene matches: 7. The CDR3 here is CASSLGQGGWTEAFF. In DNA, the CDR3 is TGTGCCAGCAGTCTGGGACAGGGGGGTTGGACTGAAGCTTTCTTT.

This chain links TRBV27 with TRBJ2-7, with 8 bases identical to TRBD2. The trim removed 3 bases at V and 2 bases at J, leaving 12 bases unmatched. CDR1 and CDR2 (germline): MNHEY, SMNVEV (reference sequence). CDR3 length: 17 amino acids. CDR3 DNA: TGTGCCAGCAGTTTCCGTTCAGGTACTAGCGGCACCTACGAGCAGTACTTC. Amino acid sequence: CASSFRSGTSGTYEQYF.

V usage is TRBV19 and J usage is TRBJ1-1; D call uncertain. Deletions cut 3 bases from V and 4 bases from J, with 12 bases between. The CDR3 totals 14 residues. Germline CDR1 is LNHDA and CDR2 is SQIVND (reference sequence). This CDR3 is CASSMTPPGTEAFF. The CDR3 nucleotides read TGTGCCAGTAGTATGACCCCTCCGGGCACTGAAGCTTTCTTT.

V usage is TRBV5-6 and J usage is TRBJ2-1; 8 bases align to TRBD1. V shed 4 bases and J 7 bases; nucleotides not matched to a gene: 10. The germline V gene has CDR1 SGHDT and CDR2 YYEEEE. CDR3 length: 15 residues. The chain's CDR3 is CASSPRGRGGNEQFF. The CDR3 bases are TGTGCCAGCAGCCCCAGGGGGCGCGGCGGGAATGAGCAGTTCTTC. The full variable domain, rest sourced from reference TRBV5-6 and TRBJ2-1, is DAGVTQSPTHLIKTRGQQVTLRCSPKSGHDTVSWYQQALGQGPQFIFQYYEEEERQRGNFPDRFSGHQFPNYSSELNVNALLLGDSALYLCASSPRGRGGNEQFFGPGTRLTVL.

This clone appeared once. This rearrangement joins TRBV5-1 to TRBJ2-1; 9 bases are shared with TRBD1. Germline CDR1 is SGHRS and CDR2 is YFSETQ. With 3 bases clipped from V and 8 bases from J, the junction kept 0 bases outside the gene matches. The CDR3 has 12 amino acids. The CDR3 sequence is CASSWDRDEQFF. The CDR3, as DNA: TGCGCCAGCAGCTGGGACAGGGATGAGCAGTTCTTC.

In its sample, this clone was seen a few times. The rearrangement uses TRBV13 and TRBJ2-7; D is possibly TRBD2 (6 bases). CDR3 length equals 15 residues. Deletions cut 1 base from V and 0 bases from J, with 10 bases between. Germline V gene lookup returns CDR1 PRHDT and CDR2 FYEKMQ (reference sequence). The CDR3 sequence is CASSLAGDSSYEQYF. The CDR3, as DNA: TGTGCCAGCAGCTTAGCGGGGGATAGCTCCTACGAGCAGTACTTC.

V usage is TRBV6-2 or TRBV6-3 and J usage is TRBJ1-5, with D unresolved. This CDR3 spans 13 amino acids. Germline V gene data show CDR1 as MNHEY and CDR2 as SVGEGT. V was clipped by 6 bases and J by 6 bases, with 12 bases between them. As DNA, the CDR3 is TGTGCCAGCAGCTCCCACTACGGTCAGCCCCAGCATTTT. Translated: CASSSHYGQPQHF.

J is TRBJ2-7 and V is TRBV9; 8 bases line up with TRBD2. Germline V gene data show CDR1 as SGDLS and CDR2 as YYNGEE. Unmatched junction bases numbered 9, after V lost 0 bases and J lost 1 base. The length of the CDR3 is 17 residues. DNA for the CDR3: TGTGCCAGCAGCGTAGCTTACGGGGGGGAGATATCCTACGAGCAGTACTTC. Translation: CASSVAYGGEISYEQYF.

The rearrangement links TRBV4-1 to TRBJ1-4, with D perhaps TRBD1 (5 bases). The V end was cut by 9 bases, the J end by 0 bases, with 20 bases between. Germline loops: CDR1 MGHRA, CDR2 YSYEKL. The CDR3 runs 17 residues. CDR3 nucleotide sequence: TGCGCCAGTACCTCCGGGGGTATGGCTGCAACTAATGAAAAACTGTTTTTT. It is translated as CASTSGGMAATNEKLFF.

The chain uses TRBV5-1 and TRBJ2-7; 10 positions match TRBD2. V was clipped by 6 bases and J by 2 bases; unmatched bases: 5. Germline loops: CDR1 SGHRS, CDR2 YFSETQ. The CDR3 is made up of 14 amino acids. This CDR3 is CASNPSGGAYEQYF. The CDR3, as DNA: TGCGCCAGCAATCCCAGCGGGGGGGCCTACGAGCAGTACTTC.

The chain joins TRBV2 to TRBJ2-1; D is perhaps TRBD2 (5 bases). CDR3 size: 13 residues. The V end was cut by 3 bases, the J end by 5 bases, with 8 bases between. Per the germline V gene, CDR1 is SNHLY and CDR2 is FYNNEI. The CDR3 reads CASSDVGDNEQFF. Written as DNA, the CDR3 is TGTGCCAGCAGTGACGTCGGGGACAATGAGCAGTTCTTC.

This clone was recorded only once. The V and J genes are TRBV20-1 and TRBJ1-4; TRBD1 matches at 10 bases. The CDR3 contains 15 residues. V shed 3 bases, J shed 7 bases, and the junction held 8 bases outside the gene matches. Germline CDR1 reads DFQATT; CDR2 reads SNEGSKA (reference sequence). The CDR3 region is CSASSRQGAFEKLFF. The CDR3 DNA reads as TGCAGTGCTAGTTCCCGACAGGGGGCATTTGAAAAACTGTTTTTT.

The chain recombines TRBV7-2 with TRBJ1-6; TRBD1 matches at 10 bases. Unmatched junction bases numbered 10, after V lost 5 bases and J lost 9 bases. The CDR3 runs 16 residues. Germline CDR1 is SGHTA and CDR2 is FQGNSA. The CDR3 sequence: CASSPRDRGLFSPLHF. Written as DNA, the CDR3 is TGTGCCAGCAGCCCTAGAGACAGGGGGCTTTTTTCACCCCTCCACTTT.

CDR3 DNA: TGTGCCAGCAGTTACATTGAGGGTGGGGATACGCAGTATTTT. The encoded protein is CASSYIEGGDTQYF. The chain recombines TRBV6-5 with TRBJ2-3; D might be TRBD2 (5 bases). Germline values: CDR1 MNHEY, CDR2 SVGAGI. The CDR3 covers 14 residues. V lost 2 bases and J 6 bases, leaving 12 bases between the germline ends.

The chain couples TRBV11-3 to TRBJ1-1, with TRBD1 identical over 8 bases. Germline-derived CDR1 and CDR2 are SGHNT and YENEEA. With V trimmed by 4 bases and J by 4 bases, 5 bases remained unmatched. CDR3 length: 14 residues. The CDR3 is CASSSGQGTTEAFF. The CDR3 nucleotides read TGTGCCAGCAGCTCCGGACAGGGAACCACTGAAGCTTTCTTT. The full variable domain, its missing parts supplied by reference TRBV11-3 and TRBJ1-1, is EAGVVQSPRYKIIEKKQPVAFWCNPISGHNTLYWYLQNLGQGPELLIRYENEEAVDDSQLPKDRFSAERLKGVDSTLKIQPAELGDSAVYLCASSSGQGTTEAFFGQGTRLTVV.

The CDR3 DNA follows: TGTGCCAGCAGCCAAGATCCCACCTATAGCAATCAGCCCCAGCATTTT. It encodes CASSQDPTYSNQPQHF. The chain joins TRBV3-1 (or the pseudogene TRBV3-2) to TRBJ1-5, with no clear D. The CDR3 totals 16 residues. Trimming stripped 0 bases from V and 0 bases from J, with 9 bases between. Looked up from germline, CDR1 is LGHDT and CDR2 is YNNKEL (reference sequence).